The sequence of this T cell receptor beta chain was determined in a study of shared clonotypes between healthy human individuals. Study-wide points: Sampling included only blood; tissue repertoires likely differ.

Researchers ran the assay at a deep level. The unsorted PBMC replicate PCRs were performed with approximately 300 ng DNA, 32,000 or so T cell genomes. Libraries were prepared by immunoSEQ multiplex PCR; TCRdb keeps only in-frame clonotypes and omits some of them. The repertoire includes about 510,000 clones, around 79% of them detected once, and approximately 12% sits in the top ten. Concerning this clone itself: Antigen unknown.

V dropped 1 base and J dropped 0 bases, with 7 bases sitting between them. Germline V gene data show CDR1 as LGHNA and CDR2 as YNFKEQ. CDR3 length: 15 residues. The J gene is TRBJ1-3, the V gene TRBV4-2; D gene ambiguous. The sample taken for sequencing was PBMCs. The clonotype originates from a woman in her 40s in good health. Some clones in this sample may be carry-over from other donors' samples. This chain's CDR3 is CASSQAQSSGNTIYF. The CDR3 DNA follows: TGTGCCAGCAGCCAAGCTCAGAGCTCTGGAAACACCATATATTTT.